The next 7 T cell receptor beta chains were all read from a single sample in a study of blood T cells in healthy people across ages. With a J-beta primer mix and a sample-barcoded 5' primer, a second PCR ran about 7 to 12 cycles. In TCRdb, the 5' RACE reads were re-called with MiXCR into one record per CDR3 protein. The sample has about 1.5 million distinct CDR3 sequences, approximately 39% seen once. Sample: blood. These receptors were taken from a woman aged 18-30 years in good health.

This clonotype was found a few times. The chain combines TRBV7-9 with TRBJ1-2, with D perhaps matching TRBD1 (5 bases). The V end lost 4 bases, the J end lost 4 bases, and 13 bases lay between the germline ends. This CDR3 contains 14 residues. Per germline, CDR1 SEHNR and CDR2 FQNEAQ (reference sequence). In nucleotides, the CDR3 is TGTGCCAGCAGCTCCCGACAGATTCTCTATGGCTACACCTTC. Residues: CASSSRQILYGYTF.

This clonotype was seen only a few times. This chain uses TRBV5-1 with TRBJ2-3; TRBD2 aligns across 11 bases. Germline V lookup: CDR1 SGHRS, CDR2 YFSETQ. The length of the CDR3 is 17 residues. V shed 4 bases and J 0 bases; nucleotides not matched to a gene: 7. This CDR3 reads CASSRGTSGYSTDTQYF. CDR3 sequence (DNA): TGCGCCAGCAGCAGAGGGACTAGCGGCTATAGCACAGATACGCAGTATTTT.

In this sample, this clonotype turned up many times. The chain has TRBV6-5 and TRBJ2-1; 9 bases match TRBD2. The CDR3 sequence is 15 residues long. Germline CDR1 and CDR2: MNHEY and SVGAGI. V shed 6 bases, J shed 2 bases, and the junction held 5 bases outside the gene matches. The CDR3 here is CASRRGTSPYNEQFF. The DNA for the CDR3 is TGTGCCAGCAGGCGCGGGACTAGCCCCTACAATGAGCAGTTCTTC.

The genes are TRBV4-3 and TRBJ2-7; 8 nucleotides match TRBD2. CDR1 is LGHNA, CDR2 YSLEER, per germline. Trimming took 1 base from V and 3 from J; bases not matched to a gene: 5. There are 15 residues in the CDR3. The CDR3 DNA follows: TGCGCCAGCAGCCAAGCAAGCGGGAGCGTCTACGAGCAGTACTTC. Its protein product is CASSQASGSVYEQYF.

The CDR3 coding sequence is TGCAGCGTTGGGGAGAGCTATGGCTACACCTTC. It specifies CSVGESYGYTF. The chain recombines TRBV29-1 with TRBJ1-2; D gene unclear. V lost 4 bases to trimming and J lost 4 bases, with 7 bases between them. The length of the CDR3 is 11 residues. CDR1 is SQVTM and CDR2 is ANQGSEA in the germline V gene. The full variable domain, with the rest looked up from reference TRBV29-1 and TRBJ1-2, is SAVISQKPSRDICQRGTSLTIQCQVDSQVTMMFWYRQQPGQSLTLIATANQGSEATYESGFVIDKFPISRPNLTFSTLTVSNMSPEDSSIYLCSVGESYGYTFGSGTRLTVV.

This clonotype has a handful of counts. The chain carries TRBV29-1 and TRBJ1-2; D is ambiguous. With 2 bases removed from V and 3 bases from J, the gap between germline ends came to 10 bases. This CDR3 contains 13 residues. Germline CDR1 reads SQVTM; CDR2 reads ANQGSEA. CDR3 bases: TGCAGCGTTGAAAGGCAAGCGGACTATGGCTACACCTTC. It specifies CSVERQADYGYTF.

V is TRBV12-3 or TRBV12-4 and J is TRBJ2-1; D possibly corresponds to TRBD2 (6 bases). The J call may be incorrect, as the DNA end agrees better with TRBJ2-7. This CDR3 spans 15 amino acids. For the CDR3, the DNA is TGTGCCAGCAGTTTGGAGGGAAGCTCCTACAATGAGCAGTACTTC. It yields the protein CASSLEGSSYNEQYF.